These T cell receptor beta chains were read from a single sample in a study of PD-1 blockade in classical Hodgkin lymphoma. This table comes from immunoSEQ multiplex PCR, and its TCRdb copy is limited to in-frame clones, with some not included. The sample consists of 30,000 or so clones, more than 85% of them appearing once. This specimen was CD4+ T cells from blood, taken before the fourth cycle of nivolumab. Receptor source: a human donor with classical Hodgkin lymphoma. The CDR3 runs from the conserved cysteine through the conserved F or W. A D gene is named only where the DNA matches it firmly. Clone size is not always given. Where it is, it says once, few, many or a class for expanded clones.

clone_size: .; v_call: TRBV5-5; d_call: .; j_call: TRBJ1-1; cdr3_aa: CASSLAAGVNTEAFF; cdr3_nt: TGTGCCAGCAGCTTGGCGGCAGGAGTAAACACTGAAGCTTTCTTT
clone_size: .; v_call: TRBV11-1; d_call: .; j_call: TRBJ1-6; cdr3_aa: CASSSRTLNSPLHF; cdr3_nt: TGTGCCAGCAGCTCCCGGACCCTTAATTCACCCCTCCACTTT
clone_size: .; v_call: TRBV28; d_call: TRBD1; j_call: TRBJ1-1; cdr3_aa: CASSFPAGQLNTEAFF; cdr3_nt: TGTGCCAGCAGTTTCCCCGCGGGACAGTTGAACACTGAAGCTTTCTTT
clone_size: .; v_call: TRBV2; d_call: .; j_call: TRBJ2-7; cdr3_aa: CASSEELVSHEQYF; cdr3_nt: TGTGCCAGCAGTGAAGAGTTGGTCTCCCACGAGCAGTACTTC
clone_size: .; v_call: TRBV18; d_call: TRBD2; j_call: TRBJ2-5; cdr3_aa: CASSPGLADMSAQYF; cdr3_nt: TGTGCCAGCTCACCCGGACTAGCGGACATGTCGGCCCAGTACTTC
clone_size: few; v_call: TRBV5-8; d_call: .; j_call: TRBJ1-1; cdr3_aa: CASAYRASTEAFF; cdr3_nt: TGTGCCAGCGCTTACCGGGCTTCCACTGAAGCTTTCTTT
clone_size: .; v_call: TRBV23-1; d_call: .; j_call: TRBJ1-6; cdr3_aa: CASSHRVQAPLHF; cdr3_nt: TGCGCCAGCAGTCATAGGGTGCAGGCACCCCTCCACTTT
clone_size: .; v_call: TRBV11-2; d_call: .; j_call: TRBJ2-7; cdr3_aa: CASSLSSYEQYF; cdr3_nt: TGTGCCAGCAGCCTTAGCTCCTACGAGCAGTACTTC
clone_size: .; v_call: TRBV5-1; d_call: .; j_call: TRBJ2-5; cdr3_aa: CASSLESGTKLETQYF; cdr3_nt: TGCGCCAGCAGCTTGGAATCCGGGACAAAGTTAGAGACCCAGTACTTC
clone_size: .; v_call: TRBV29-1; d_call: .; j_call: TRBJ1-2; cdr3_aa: CSESPPQGYTF; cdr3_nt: TGCAGCGAATCCCCCCCCCAGGGCTACACCTTC
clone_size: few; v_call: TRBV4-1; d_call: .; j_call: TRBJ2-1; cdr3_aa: CASSQDGTYNEQFF; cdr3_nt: TGCGCCAGCAGCCAAGACGGGACCTACAATGAGCAGTTCTTC
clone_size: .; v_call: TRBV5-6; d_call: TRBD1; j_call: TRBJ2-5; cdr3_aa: CASSLEVTGRETQYF; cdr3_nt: TGTGCCAGCAGCTTGGAGGTGACAGGGAGAGAGACCCAGTACTTC
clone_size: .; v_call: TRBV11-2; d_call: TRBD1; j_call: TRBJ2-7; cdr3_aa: CASSPIQGAAAYEQYF; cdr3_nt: TGTGCCAGCAGCCCGATCCAGGGGGCCGCGGCCTACGAGCAGTACTTC
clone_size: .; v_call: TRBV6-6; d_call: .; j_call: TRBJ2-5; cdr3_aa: CASSHGLGRETQYF; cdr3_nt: TGTGCCAGCAGCCACGGACTGGGGAGGGAGACCCAGTACTTC
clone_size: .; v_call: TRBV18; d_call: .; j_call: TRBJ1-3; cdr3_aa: CASSPATSLNSGNTIYF; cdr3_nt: TGTGCCAGCTCACCCGCGACTAGCCTGAACTCTGGAAACACCATATATTTT
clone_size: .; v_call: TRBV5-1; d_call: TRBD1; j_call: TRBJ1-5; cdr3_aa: CASSYGTGENQPQHF; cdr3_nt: TGCGCCAGCAGCTACGGGACAGGGGAGAATCAGCCCCAGCATTTT
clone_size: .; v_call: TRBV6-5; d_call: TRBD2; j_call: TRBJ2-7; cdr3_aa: CASSYGTRSSEQYF; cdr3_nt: TGTGCCAGCAGTTACGGGACTAGAAGCTCCGAGCAGTACTTC
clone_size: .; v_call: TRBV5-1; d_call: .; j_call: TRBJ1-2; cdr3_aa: CASSSLSGAYGYTF; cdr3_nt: TGCGCCAGCAGCAGCTTGTCAGGTGCCTATGGCTACACCTTC
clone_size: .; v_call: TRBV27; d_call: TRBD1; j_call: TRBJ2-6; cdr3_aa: CASSPQGDSGANVLTF; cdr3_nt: TGTGCCAGCAGTCCACAGGGGGACTCTGGGGCCAACGTCCTGACTTTC
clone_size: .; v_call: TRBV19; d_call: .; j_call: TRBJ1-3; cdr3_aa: CASSMLFGNTIYF; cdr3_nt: TGTGCCAGTAGTATGCTCTTTGGAAACACCATATATTTT
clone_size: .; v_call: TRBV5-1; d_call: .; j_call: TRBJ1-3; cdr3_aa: CASSLAGLDSGNTIYF; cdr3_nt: TGCGCCAGCAGCTTGGCTGGGCTCGACTCTGGAAACACCATATATTTT
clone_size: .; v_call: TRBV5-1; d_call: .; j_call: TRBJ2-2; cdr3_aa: CASSLRENTGELFF; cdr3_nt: TGCGCCAGCAGCTTGCGGGAGAACACCGGGGAGCTGTTTTTT
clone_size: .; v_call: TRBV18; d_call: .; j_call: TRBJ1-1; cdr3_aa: CASSPPGGTEAFF; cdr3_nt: TGTGCCAGCTCACCTCCCGGGGGAACTGAAGCTTTCTTT
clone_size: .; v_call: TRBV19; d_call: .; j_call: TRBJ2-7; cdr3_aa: CASSIVSGTHSYEQYF; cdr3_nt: TGTGCCAGTAGTATAGTCTCCGGGACACACTCCTACGAGCAGTACTTC
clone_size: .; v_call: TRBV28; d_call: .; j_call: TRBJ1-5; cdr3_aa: CASSLWNQPQHF; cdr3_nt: TGTGCCAGCAGTTTATGGAATCAGCCCCAGCATTTT
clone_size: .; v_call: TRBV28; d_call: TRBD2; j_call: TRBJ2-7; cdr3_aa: CASSTGWGPSGSSYEQYF; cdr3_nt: TGTGCCAGCAGTACAGGCTGGGGTCCAAGCGGGAGCTCCTACGAGCAGTACTTC
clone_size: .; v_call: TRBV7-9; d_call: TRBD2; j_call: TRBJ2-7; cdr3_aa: CASSSSGGGSEQYF; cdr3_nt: TGTGCCAGCAGCTCTAGCGGGGGGGGTAGTGAGCAGTACTTC